This entry is about one T cell receptor beta chain. The target antigen is unknown. CDR3 size: 17 residues. J gave up 2 bases and V 6 bases, and 16 bases lay outside the gene matches. Germline assignment: CDR1 SGHTS and CDR2 YDEGEE. This record comes from a study of identical twins. Study conclusions and caveats: The study found weaker excess twin sharing in beta out-of-frame sequences. A lower insertion count was a feature of abundant cord blood beta clonotypes, with no such feature in memory repertoires. Models underestimated TCR alpha sharing (out-of-frame) in monozygotic twins.

MiXCR was run by TCRdb on the 5' RACE reads, yielding one entry per CDR3 protein. The table records 200,000 to 250,000 distinct CDR3 sequences, 6% to 8% of them present only once. The same data also went into a second study, on yellow fever vaccine responses in identical twins.

The TCR comes from a woman aged 18-35 years in good health. J is TRBJ1-2 and V is TRBV5-8; TRBD1 agrees at 7 bases. The sequenced sample consisted of CD8+ T cells sorted from blood. The CDR3 DNA sequence: TGTGCCAGCAATACATTGGGTTGGACAGGCCAGAACTATGGCTACACCTTC. It codes for CASNTLGWTGQNYGYTF.